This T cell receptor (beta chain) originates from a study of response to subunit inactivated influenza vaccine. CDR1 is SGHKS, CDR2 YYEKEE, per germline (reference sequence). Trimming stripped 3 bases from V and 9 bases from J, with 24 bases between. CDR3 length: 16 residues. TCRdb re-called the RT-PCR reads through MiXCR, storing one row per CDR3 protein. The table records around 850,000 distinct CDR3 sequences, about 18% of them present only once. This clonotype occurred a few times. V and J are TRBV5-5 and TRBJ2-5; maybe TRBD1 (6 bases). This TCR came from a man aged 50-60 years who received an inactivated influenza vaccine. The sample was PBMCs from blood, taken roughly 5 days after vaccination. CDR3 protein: CASSSPTGLVGWSQYF. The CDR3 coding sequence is TGTGCCAGCAGCTCACCTACAGGGTTGGTGGGTTGGTCCCAGTACTTC.